The clone carrying this T cell receptor beta chain has just a few counts. The germline V gene encodes CDR1 SGDLS and CDR2 YYNGEE. The length of the CDR3 is 15 residues. V shed 4 bases and J shed 10 bases, with 18 bases lying between them. The entry originates in a study of blood T cells in healthy people across ages. A second PCR, run for roughly 7 to 12 cycles, used a sample-barcoded 5' primer plus a J-beta primer mix. MiXCR, applied by TCRdb to the 5' RACE reads, yields one record per CDR3 protein. The sample holds fewer than 2 million distinct CDR3 sequences, approximately 39% seen once. The genes are TRBV9 and TRBJ1-6; D gene unclear. Sequenced input: blood. This sequence originates from a human donor in good health. In DNA form, the CDR3 reads TGTGCCAGCAGCAGCTCATCGGTCTTGGGGTCACCCCTCCACTTT. This translates into CASSSSSVLGSPLHF.